This T cell receptor (beta chain) was sequenced for a study of blood T cells in healthy people across ages. This clonotype appeared a few times. Antigen unknown. Overall study findings and caveats: A greater number of naive CD4+ cells and higher diversity distinguished long-lived donors from aged donors.

Alongside a J-beta primer mix, a sample-barcoded 5' primer served in a second PCR lasting 7 to 11 cycles. TCRdb used MiXCR to reprocess the 5' RACE reads, holding one entry per CDR3 protein. Of roughly 500,000 distinct CDR3 sequences in the sample, around 24% were seen once. The CDR3 is made up of 15 amino acids. Germline CDR1 and CDR2: LNHDA and SQIVND (reference sequence). These data also formed part of another study, on T cells of mothers and their children. This second report adds: Donation came from a few healthy Caucasian mothers together with their six children. Sequencing got over 8 million TCR beta CDR3 reads from each mother and roughly 2.7 million from each child. The authors found no persistent microchimeric T cell clones.

This rearrangement joins TRBV19 to TRBJ2-5; D call uncertain. The DNA end favors TRBJ2-7, so the J call may be wrong. The sequence was collected from a boy between 10 and 17 years old in good health. Sequenced material: blood. CDR3 loop: CASSIRAVTIYEQYF. CDR3 sequence (DNA): TGTGCCAGTAGTATCCGGGCGGTTACCATTTACGAGCAGTACTTC.